This TCR beta chain came from a study of T cells after yellow fever vaccination (dated by TCRdb to the late 2010s). Study-level background: The SMART-Seq v4 Ultra Low Input RNA kit was used to prepare libraries from fractions with low cell numbers. Bulk PBMC replicates and cell subsets were isolated from blood drawn at multiple timepoints before and after both primary and secondary immunization. The cohort comprised two healthy male donors, one aged 18 to 29 and one aged 30 to 40 years. Bulk TCR alpha and beta repertoires were sequenced longitudinally to track T-cell clones before and after primary and booster YFV17D yellow fever vaccination. What the study reported, not specific to this receptor: The secondary T-cell response was found to be weaker but faster than the primary response, with a peak reached on day 5 rather than on day 15. Most clones expanded after primary vaccination were re-detected after the booster (almost 98% of CD4 and around 88% of CD8), suggesting broad memory maintenance. Only a couple of donors were included in the study, so the extent to which the findings can be generalized is limited. A small share of clonotypes was detected in both CD4 and CD8 compartments, with the overlap likely arising from convergent recombination. Computational filtering was needed because FACS-sorted repertoires could contain abundant contaminating clonotypes from the bulk population.

This clonotype has only a few counts. There is no known antigen for this receptor. Nothing much larger sits one base from this clone, and base qualities are not available. TCR cDNA was made using 5'RACE template switching, a step that added a universal primer site and unique molecular identifiers. Priming of cDNA synthesis was performed from both the TCR alpha and TCR beta constant segments. Library amplification used two PCR steps, and the second PCR step added sample barcodes and sequencing adapters. Sequencing of libraries was done on Illumina HiSeq 2500 (2x100 bp) or NovaSeq (2x150 bp). Concerning the study's data processing: MIGEC handled demultiplexing of reads and collapsing into UMI consensus sequences, while MiXCR performed V(D)J alignment. Using edgeR on replicate PBMC samples, clonotypes were called vaccine-responding if FDR was below 0.01 and the log2 fold change was above 5 up to day 15. Each bulk clonotype received a CD4 or CD8 identity based on whether the sequenced CD4 or CD8 repertoire contained that clonotype at higher abundance. TCRdb took the public reads, trimmed them with fastp at Q25, ran MiXCR for clone calling and kept in-frame beta chains. Duplicate CDR3 protein sequences are folded into a single record with the most common DNA and genes. The V and J calls follow TCRdb's processing rather than the paper's. For this sample there are a few hundred thousand distinct CDR3 sequences; under 25% appear just once. The ten largest clones take up 13% to 15% of the sample.

The intended sense of this specimen's treatment or condition label: live attenuated yellow fever vaccine strain. Two biological replicates of bulk PBMCs were collected at each blood-draw timepoint. PBMCs were isolated from peripheral blood using a standard Ficoll-Paque protocol. RNA was extracted with TriZol from bulk PBMCs, CD4 and CD8 fractions, and dextramer-positive and dextramer-negative fractions. V and J are truncated by 1 base and 3 bases respectively, leaving an intervening sequence of 9 bases. Taken from the germline V gene (reference sequence), the CDR1 and CDR2 loops are LGHDT and YNNKEL. Taken from cysteine to phenylalanine, the CDR3 has 14 residues. The entry retains the CDR3 DNA only, 42 bases that are in frame from base 1.

The TCR was taken from a man in his thirties or forties who received the YFV17D yellow fever vaccine. This receptor chain uses TRBV3-1 and TRBJ2-5; no D gene call is confident. The source was PBMCs, collected 15 days after the yellow fever booster vaccination. The CDR3 in this case is CASSQGAREETQYF. In nucleotide form, the sequence is TGTGCCAGCAGCCAAGGGGCCAGAGAAGAGACCCAGTACTTC.